The 24 T cell receptor beta chains below were found in one sample sequenced in a study of shared clonotypes between healthy human individuals (TCRdb year 2020). CD8 naive samples were CD45RO-negative cells positively selected for CCR7, giving a CD45RA+CCR7+ population that excluded TemRA cells. Library preparation employed the immunoSEQ multiplex PCR assay. TCRdb took this table from immuneACCESS and kept in-frame rearrangements with V and J called. Such tables lack part of the clones; where checked against another copy, unresolved V genes explain under half of the gap, and the rest is unexplained. The sample contains some 2 million clones, about 94% of them found a single time. 1.1% of the sample comes from the top ten. Specimen: naive CD8+ T cells sorted from blood. Taken with the paper, the label for cell subset or site translates to: CD45RA+CCR7+. These receptors were collected from a man younger than 35 in good health.

The gene calls are TRBV7-9 and TRBJ2-1; 10 bases are shared with TRBD1. V lost 4 bases, J lost 7 bases, and 4 bases stayed unmatched. Looked up from germline, CDR1 is SEHNR and CDR2 is FQNEAQ (reference sequence). The length of the CDR3 is 14 residues. For the CDR3, the DNA is TGTGCCAGCAGCTACTGGACAGGGGGAAATGAGCAGTTCTTC. Its translation: CASSYWTGGNEQFF.

The chain's CDR3 is CASSTTGVSYEQYF. CDR3 bases: TGTGCCAGCAGTACGACGGGAGTCTCCTACGAGCAGTACTTC. The genes are TRBV27 and TRBJ2-7; a weak D match, TRBD2 (6 bases). Germline-derived CDR1 and CDR2 are MNHEY and SMNVEV (reference sequence). The CDR3 is 14 residues long. V lost 5 bases to trimming and J lost 0 bases, with 11 bases between them.

J is TRBJ2-1 and V is TRBV27; TRBD2 agrees at 9 bases. The CDR3 is 14 residues long. Germline V CDR1 and CDR2: MNHEY, SMNVEV (reference sequence). V lost 3 bases, J lost 10 bases, and 7 bases stayed unmatched. The CDR3 DNA is TGTGCCAGCAGTTTTGTTAGCGGGAGTTACGAGCAGTTCTTC. As protein: CASSFVSGSYEQFF.

J is TRBJ2-1 and V is TRBV14; 7 nucleotides match TRBD2. The germline V gene encodes CDR1 SGHDN and CDR2 FVKESK. J was trimmed by 8 bases and V by 6 bases; bases with no gene match: 7. This CDR3 is built from 13 residues. The CDR3 loop reads CASSFRLAHEQFF. In nucleotides, the CDR3 is TGTGCCAGCAGTTTCCGACTAGCCCATGAGCAGTTCTTC.

The gene calls are TRBV7-6 and TRBJ2-2, with D unresolved. Deletions cut 0 bases from V and 6 bases from J, with 17 bases between. Germline assignment: CDR1 SGHVS and CDR2 FNYEAQ. This CDR3 is 17 amino acids long. CDR3 protein: CASSLAFLGRVPGELFF. CDR3 nucleotides: TGTGCCAGCAGCTTAGCCTTTCTCGGTCGGGTACCCGGGGAGCTGTTTTTT.

The chain links TRBV9 to TRBJ2-7; 7 nucleotides agree with TRBD1. The V segment lost 4 bases and the J segment 0 bases; nucleotides outside the gene matches: 7. The V gene's germline CDR1 is SGDLS and CDR2 YYNGEE. The CDR3 spans 15 residues. The CDR3 reads CASSPGTAISYEQYF. The CDR3 region has the DNA TGTGCCAGCAGCCCAGGGACAGCTATCTCCTACGAGCAGTACTTC.

This chain links TRBV23-1 with TRBJ2-2; TRBD1 aligns across 7 bases. TRBV23-1 is filed as an ORF, its function uncertain. J was trimmed by 1 base and V by 4 bases; bases with no gene match: 6. The CDR3 is made up of 16 amino acids. The CDR3 reads CASSRIRDRNTGELFF. The CDR3, as DNA: TGCGCCAGCAGTCGGATAAGGGACAGGAACACCGGGGAGCTGTTTTTT.

The rearrangement uses TRBV9 and TRBJ2-3; D gene unclear. The CDR3 loop spans 12 amino acids. Germline CDR1 is SGDLS and CDR2 is YYNGEE. V dropped 3 bases and J dropped 4 bases, with 6 bases sitting between them. CDR3 bases: TGTGCCAGCAGCGCAAAACCAGATACGCAGTATTTT. Amino acids: CASSAKPDTQYF.

This sequence joins TRBV10-3 and TRBJ2-2, with D possibly matching TRBD1 (6 bases). Germline V gene data show CDR1 as ENHRY and CDR2 as SYGVKD. The CDR3 loop spans 15 amino acids. The V gene lost 3 bases and the J gene lost 1 base, with 9 bases spanning the gap. As DNA, the CDR3 is TGTGCCATCAGTGAACAGGGAAGGAACACCGGGGAGCTGTTTTTT. Amino acids: CAISEQGRNTGELFF.

CDR3 amino acids: CASRSGQAYGYTF. The CDR3 nucleotides are TGCGCCAGCAGGTCCGGACAGGCATATGGCTACACCTTC. V and J are TRBV10-1 and TRBJ1-2, with TRBD1 identical over 7 bases. This CDR3 is 13 amino acids long. Germline V gene lookup returns CDR1 WNHNN and CDR2 SYGVQD (reference sequence). V trimming: 6 bases; J trimming: 5 bases; junction bases outside the gene matches: 6.

The V and J genes are TRBV29-1 and TRBJ2-5; no firm D call. Trimming shortened V by 5 bases and J by 5 bases, and 21 bases separated the two germline ends. Germline CDR1 reads SQVTM; CDR2 reads ANQGSEA. CDR3 size: 15 residues. In DNA form, the CDR3 reads TGCAGCGTTCAGGCCCCGACGGAAGTAAGGGAGACCCAGTACTTC. It is translated as CSVQAPTEVRETQYF.

The chain joins TRBV6-4 to TRBJ2-1; the D is unclear. Germline V gene data show CDR1 as MRHNA and CDR2 as SNTAGT. Trimming left V 0 bases short and J 8 bases short, with 8 bases between. The CDR3 runs to 13 residues. CDR3 in amino acids: CASSDSMADEQFF. CDR3 DNA sequence: TGTGCCAGCAGTGACTCGATGGCGGATGAGCAGTTCTTC.

Only one count was recorded for this clone. The chain recombines TRBV6-5 with TRBJ2-7, with D possibly being TRBD1 or TRBD2 (6 bases each). Germline-derived CDR1 and CDR2 are MNHEY and SVGAGI. The V end was cut by 0 bases, the J end by 5 bases, with 14 bases between. The CDR3 is 15 amino acids. CDR3: CASSYSAGQLDEQYF. The CDR3 DNA follows: TGTGCCAGCAGTTACTCGGCGGGACAATTGGACGAGCAGTACTTC.

V usage is TRBV10-2 and J usage is TRBJ2-1, with 12 bases aligning to TRBD2. CDR3 length: 14 residues. With V trimmed by 4 bases and J by 7 bases, 2 bases remained unmatched. In germline, CDR1 is WSHSY, CDR2 SAAADI. For the CDR3, the DNA is TGCGCCAGCAGTGCCGGACTAGCGGGGAATGAGCAGTTCTTC. Amino acid sequence: CASSAGLAGNEQFF.

The rearrangement uses TRBV30 and TRBJ1-2; D remains unclear. CDR3 length: 12 amino acids. V was clipped by 4 bases and J by 8 bases, with 14 bases between them. Germline CDR1 is GTSNPN and CDR2 is SVGIG (reference sequence). CDR3 loop: CAWIGRGGGYTF. CDR3 nucleotide sequence: TGTGCCTGGATCGGACGGGGTGGAGGCTACACCTTC.

This clone was detected once. The chain has TRBV9 and TRBJ2-2; the D call may be TRBD1 or TRBD2 (5 bases each). The CDR3 runs 12 residues. Between the trimmed V and J ends, which lost 5 bases and 7 bases, there was a span of 9 bases. Germline V lookup: CDR1 SGDLS, CDR2 YYNGEE. In DNA form, the CDR3 reads TGTGCCAGCAGGGGGGAGATCGGGGAGCTGTTTTTT. It yields the protein CASRGEIGELFF.

This chain joins TRBV27 and TRBJ2-3; D is uncertain. Germline V CDR1 and CDR2: MNHEY, SMNVEV (reference sequence). Trimming left V 6 bases short and J 6 bases short, with 13 bases between. The CDR3 has 13 residues. Written as DNA, the CDR3 is TGTGCCAGCAGCTGGACCACTGGGGATACGCAGTATTTT. Protein: CASSWTTGDTQYF.

The gene calls are TRBV4-2 and TRBJ2-2; D tentatively reads TRBD1 or TRBD2 (5 bases each). From germline, CDR1 is LGHNA and CDR2 YNFKEQ. This CDR3 region has 16 residues. The V end was cut by 4 bases, the J end by 3 bases, with 15 bases between. CDR3 region: CASSPTYGADTGELFF. CDR3 nucleotide sequence: TGTGCCAGCAGCCCAACATACGGGGCCGACACCGGGGAGCTGTTTTTT.

The genes are TRBV19 and TRBJ1-2; no clear D. The CDR3 runs 10 residues. V gave up 5 bases and J gave up 7 bases, with 5 bases separating them. The germline gives CDR1 LNHDA, CDR2 SQIVND (reference sequence). The CDR3 DNA reads as TGTGCCAGTAGTGGAGTTGGCTACACCTTC. This sequence encodes CASSGVGYTF.

A word on this clone: Within the sample, other DNA sequences also encode this same CDR3. V and J are TRBV27 and TRBJ1-1; D call uncertain. Germline CDR1 is MNHEY and CDR2 is SMNVEV (reference sequence). There are 12 residues in the CDR3. Trimming shortened V by 3 bases and J by 5 bases, and 7 bases separated the two germline ends. In DNA, the CDR3 is TGTGCCAGCAGTTTCGTCGGGACTGAAGCTTTCTTT. It encodes CASSFVGTEAFF.

As concerns this clone: Other DNA variants within this sample encode the same CDR3. This chain connects TRBV7-9 to TRBJ2-7; D gene uncertain. Germline-derived CDR1 and CDR2 are SEHNR and FQNEAQ (reference sequence). Trimming shortened V by 1 base and J by 3 bases, and 4 bases separated the two germline ends. This CDR3 is 12 amino acids long. CDR3 DNA: TGTGCCAGCAGCTTAGGTTACTACGAGCAGTACTTC. This codes for CASSLGYYEQYF.

A remark on this clone: This sample includes further DNA sequences coding for the same CDR3. The chain is built from TRBV7-9 and TRBJ2-1, with 11 bases matching TRBD2. V trimming: 6 bases; J trimming: 4 bases; junction bases outside the gene matches: 5. The CDR3 consists of 15 residues. CDR1 is SEHNR and CDR2 is FQNEAQ in the germline V gene (reference sequence). This CDR3 reads CASSPGTSGYNEQFF. CDR3 DNA: TGTGCCAGCAGTCCCGGGACTAGCGGATACAATGAGCAGTTCTTC. Together with reference TRBV7-9 and TRBJ2-1, the CDR3 gives the full variable domain: DTGVSQNPRHKITKRGQNVTFRCDPISEHNRLYWYRQTLGQGPEFLTYFQNEAQLEKSRLLSDRFSAERPKGSFSTLEIQRTEQGDSAMYLCASSPGTSGYNEQFFGPGTRLTVL.

The chain has TRBV5-1 and TRBJ1-6; 9 bases match TRBD1. J was trimmed by 9 bases and V by 4 bases; bases with no gene match: 14. The CDR3 length is 17 residues. The germline gives CDR1 SGHRS, CDR2 YFSETQ. The CDR3 region is CASSPGWTGALGSPLHF. CDR3 DNA sequence: TGCGCCAGCAGCCCTGGGTGGACAGGGGCCCTCGGTTCACCCCTCCACTTT.

The chain links TRBV9 to TRBJ2-7; TRBD1 agrees at 9 bases. CDR3 size: 15 residues. Trimming at V came to 4 bases and at J to 0 bases, leaving 5 bases not matched to a gene. The germline V gene encodes CDR1 SGDLS and CDR2 YYNGEE. The DNA for the CDR3 is TGTGCCAGCAGCTCTCGGACAGGGGACTCCTACGAGCAGTACTTC. Residues: CASSSRTGDSYEQYF.